Following are 30 T cell receptor beta chains from one sample sequenced in a study of cytomegalovirus exposure and HLA in healthy donors. The method was immunoSEQ multiplex PCR; TCRdb's version includes in-frame clones alone and lacks a portion of them. The table lists 150,000 to 200,000 clones, roughly 84% of them singletons, with about a tenth in the top ten. The sample consisted of PBMCs. All receptors derive from a man in his thirties or forties in good health and CMV-seropositive.

This chain uses TRBV6-5 with TRBJ1-1; TRBD1 matches at 8 bases. After removal of 8 bases from V and 2 bases from J, the junction contained 4 bases not matched to a gene. The CDR3 loop spans 13 amino acids. Germline values: CDR1 MNHEY, CDR2 SVGAGI. The CDR3 DNA sequence: TGTGCCAGCTGGACAGGGATTAACACTGAAGCTTTCTTT. This translates into CASWTGINTEAFF.

This chain connects TRBV19 to TRBJ1-2; D uncertain. Trimming left V 3 bases short and J 5 bases short, with 10 bases between. Germline CDR1 is LNHDA and CDR2 is SQIVND (reference sequence). The CDR3 covers 13 residues. The CDR3 sequence: CASSISPPYGYTF. The CDR3, as DNA: TGTGCCAGTAGTATCTCCCCCCCGTATGGCTACACCTTC.

This rearrangement joins TRBV5-6 to TRBJ1-1; maybe TRBD1 (5 bases). Trimming stripped 0 bases from V and 1 base from J, with 13 bases between. The CDR3 is made up of 16 amino acids. Germline CDR1 is SGHDT and CDR2 is YYEEEE. CDR3 in DNA: TGTGCCAGCAGCTTGGAAGCAGGGAATTGGAACACTGAAGCTTTCTTT. Translating it yields CASSLEAGNWNTEAFF.

The chain has TRBV2 and TRBJ2-5; 11 nucleotides line up with TRBD1. V lost 4 bases, J lost 5 bases, and 6 bases stayed unmatched. The CDR3 contains 15 residues. CDR1 is SNHLY, CDR2 FYNNEI, per germline. The chain's CDR3 is CASSARTGGRETQYF. Here the CDR3 DNA reads TGTGCCAGCAGTGCCAGGACAGGGGGCCGGGAGACCCAGTACTTC. Complete variable domain (other parts from reference TRBV2 and TRBJ2-5): EPEVTQTPSHQVTQMGQEVILRCVPISNHLYFYWYRQILGQKVEFLVSFYNNEISEKSEIFDDQFSVERPDGSNFTLKIRSTKLEDSAMYFCASSARTGGRETQYFGPGTRLLVL.

CDR3 in amino acids: CASSQGSGGNEQFF. The CDR3 DNA is TGTGCCAGCAGCCAGGGTAGCGGGGGGAATGAGCAGTTCTTC. The V call is TRBV7-2, the J call TRBJ2-1; 10 bases are shared with TRBD2. The CDR3 spans 14 residues. Germline CDR1 and CDR2: SGHTA and FQGNSA. J was trimmed by 7 bases and V by 5 bases; bases with no gene match: 5.

The chain has TRBV28 and TRBJ2-1; D call uncertain. Germline CDR1 and CDR2: MDHEN and SYDVKM. Trimming took off 2 bases at V and 8 bases at J, with 7 bases between the two ends. CDR3 length: 12 residues. In DNA, the CDR3 is TGTGCCAGCAGTTTAACTGCGGATGAGCAGTTCTTC. The encoded protein is CASSLTADEQFF.

The rearrangement joins TRBV7-6 to TRBJ1-1, with 7 bases that match TRBD1. Germline V CDR1 and CDR2: SGHVS, FNYEAQ. The CDR3 is 14 amino acids. V gave up 1 base and J gave up 4 bases; unmatched junction bases: 3. As DNA, the CDR3 is TGTGCCAGCAGCTTAGGTTCAGGGGGCACTGAAGCTTTCTTT. Translated: CASSLGSGGTEAFF.

This chain joins TRBV5-1 and TRBJ2-7; 12 bases match TRBD2. The CDR3 length is 17 residues. V lost 4 bases, J lost 0 bases, and 8 bases stayed unmatched. Germline V CDR1 and CDR2: SGHRS, YFSETQ. This chain's CDR3 is CASSPGLAGPGSYEQYF. CDR3 bases: TGCGCCAGCAGCCCCGGACTAGCGGGACCAGGCTCCTACGAGCAGTACTTC.

J is TRBJ1-1 and V is TRBV18, with 7 bases that match TRBD1. V shed 2 bases, J shed 4 bases, and the junction held 4 bases outside the gene matches. Per germline, CDR1 KGHSH and CDR2 LQKENI. There are 14 residues in the CDR3. The CDR3 DNA sequence: TGTGCCAGCTCACCAACCGACAGGGCCACTGAAGCTTTCTTT. As protein: CASSPTDRATEAFF.

J is TRBJ2-3 and V is TRBV7-8; the match to TRBD2 covers 10 bases. The germline V gene has CDR1 SGHVS and CDR2 FQNEAQ. J was trimmed by 1 base and V by 4 bases; bases with no gene match: 5. This CDR3 comprises 16 residues. The CDR3 loop reads CASSSLGLAGTDTQYF. The CDR3 DNA follows: TGTGCCAGCAGCTCCCTAGGACTAGCGGGCACAGATACGCAGTATTTT.

The J gene is TRBJ2-2, the V gene TRBV5-1; TRBD2 might be the D (6 bases). The CDR3 is 16 residues long. Germline CDR1 SGHRS, CDR2 YFSETQ. Trimming took 1 base from V and 0 from J, leaving 10 bases between them. For the CDR3, the DNA is TGCGCCAGCAGCTTGTCAGGAGGGCCGAACACCGGGGAGCTGTTTTTT. Translation gives CASSLSGGPNTGELFF.

The CDR3, as DNA: TGTGCCAGCTCACCGCTGGAGGGGGCGAGTAACGAGCAGTACTTC. It translates to CASSPLEGASNEQYF. The chain carries TRBV18 and TRBJ2-7; TRBD1 is a possible D gene (7 bases). V was shortened by 3 bases and J by 5 bases, with 17 bases between the two germline ends. CDR1 and CDR2 (germline): KGHSH, LQKENI. CDR3 size: 15 residues.

V gene TRBV7-2 combines with J gene TRBJ1-3; no definite D call. CDR3 length: 14 residues. CDR1 is SGHTA and CDR2 is FQGNSA in the germline V gene. V lost 2 bases, J lost 0 bases, and 5 bases lay in between. The CDR3 nucleotides are TGTGCCAGCAGCTTACAGCGCTCTGGAAACACCATATATTTT. Protein product: CASSLQRSGNTIYF.

This clone occurred once. The genes are TRBV2 and TRBJ2-5, with D possibly TRBD2 on 5 matching bases. V was cut by 4 bases and J by 4 bases, with 13 bases left in between. The germline V gene encodes CDR1 SNHLY and CDR2 FYNNEI. The CDR3 spans 14 residues. The CDR3 DNA reads as TGTGCCAGCAGTGCCCGGATTGGAGGAGAGACCCAGTACTTC. Residues: CASSARIGGETQYF.

The rearrangement joins TRBV28 to TRBJ1-1, with D perhaps matching TRBD1 (6 bases). The CDR3 covers 14 residues. The V gene's germline CDR1 is MDHEN and CDR2 SYDVKM. V was pared by 8 bases and J by 4 bases, with 17 bases between. In DNA form, the CDR3 reads TGTGCCAGCCTACAATTACAGGGCATCACTGAAGCTTTCTTT. Translated: CASLQLQGITEAFF.

This chain connects TRBV27 to TRBJ1-1; TRBD1 is a possible D gene (5 bases). Trimming shortened V by 4 bases and J by 6 bases, and 12 bases separated the two germline ends. CDR1 is MNHEY, CDR2 SMNVEV, per germline (reference sequence). CDR3 length: 13 residues. The CDR3 here is CASSWPDRSEAFF. The CDR3 nucleotides read TGTGCCAGCAGTTGGCCCGACAGATCTGAAGCTTTCTTT.

This clone appeared a few times. The chain couples TRBV7-9 to TRBJ1-5; TRBD1 agrees at 8 bases. The V gene end was trimmed by 5 bases and the J gene end by 4 bases; junction bases not matched to a gene: 10. This CDR3 comprises 16 residues. Germline-derived CDR1 and CDR2 are SEHNR and FQNEAQ (reference sequence). In nucleotides, the CDR3 is TGTGCCAGCAGCCGGACCGGGACAGGAGCTAATCAGCCCCAGCATTTT. As protein: CASSRTGTGANQPQHF.

The gene calls are TRBV19 and TRBJ1-1; 7 bases are a match to TRBD1. This CDR3 region has 13 residues. CDR1 is LNHDA, CDR2 SQIVND, per germline (reference sequence). V lost 5 bases, J lost 3 bases, and 3 bases stayed unmatched. The DNA of the CDR3 is TGTGCCAGTAGTTCTCAGGGGGACACTGAAGCTTTCTTT. It translates to CASSSQGDTEAFF.

In its sample, this clone was seen once. The V and J genes are TRBV2 and TRBJ2-1; D is perhaps TRBD1 (5 bases). This CDR3 spans 12 amino acids. The ends were cut back, 8 bases at V and 6 bases at J, with 11 bases in the middle. In germline, CDR1 is SNHLY, CDR2 FYNNEI. CDR3 nucleotide sequence: TGTGCCAGCGAGACAGAGCTCAATGAGCAGTTCTTC. Translation gives CASETELNEQFF.

The chain couples TRBV10-2 to TRBJ2-3; 10 bases match TRBD2. The CDR3 covers 15 residues. V lost 4 bases, J lost 6 bases, and 7 bases stayed unmatched. Looked up from germline, CDR1 is WSHSY and CDR2 is SAAADI. CDR3 in DNA: TGCGCCAGCAGTGTAATAGCGGGAGGTAGGGATACGCAGTATTTT. Protein sequence: CASSVIAGGRDTQYF.

Written as DNA, the CDR3 is TGTGCCAGCAGTGCCGACACAGCCAATCAGCCCCAGCATTTT. It is translated as CASSADTANQPQHF. This rearrangement joins TRBV2 to TRBJ1-5, with D uncertain. V dropped 4 bases and J dropped 3 bases, with 10 bases sitting between them. The CDR3 is 14 residues long. The germline V gene has CDR1 SNHLY and CDR2 FYNNEI.

This chain connects TRBV6-5 to TRBJ2-1; possibly TRBD1 for D (5 bases). This CDR3 spans 14 amino acids. The V end was cut by 0 bases, the J end by 15 bases, with 18 bases between. Germline CDR1 reads MNHEY; CDR2 reads SVGAGI. The CDR3 sequence is CASSYSTQGVVPFF. In DNA form, the CDR3 reads TGTGCCAGCAGTTACTCGACCCAAGGGGTAGTTCCGTTCTTC.

The V gene is TRBV5-1, the J gene TRBJ1-1; 7 nucleotides line up with TRBD1. With V trimmed by 0 bases and J by 4 bases, 3 bases remained unmatched. Looked up from germline, CDR1 is SGHRS and CDR2 is YFSETQ. This CDR3 contains 14 residues. CDR3 DNA sequence: TGCGCCAGCAGCTTGGAAAACAGGGGCACTGAAGCTTTCTTT. It codes for CASSLENRGTEAFF.

The V and J genes are TRBV28 and TRBJ2-3, with 9 nucleotides matching TRBD2. Looked up from germline, CDR1 is MDHEN and CDR2 is SYDVKM. This CDR3 region has 13 residues. V was clipped by 7 bases and J by 4 bases; unmatched bases: 3. CDR3 nucleotides: TGTGCCAGCACCAGCGGGGGGCCAGATACGCAGTATTTT. It translates to CASTSGGPDTQYF.

The chain uses TRBV4-1 and TRBJ1-2; TRBD1 matches at 9 bases. Germline CDR1 and CDR2: MGHRA and YSYEKL. CDR3 length: 18 amino acids. V trimming: 1 base; J trimming: 0 bases; junction bases outside the gene matches: 9. The CDR3 nucleotides read TGCGCCAGCAGCCAAGGACAGGGGGGCCTGGGTGCTAACTATGGCTACACCTTC. Residues: CASSQGQGGLGANYGYTF.

This clone was observed a single time. This rearrangement joins TRBV6-1 to TRBJ2-2, with D tentatively TRBD1 (6 bases). CDR1 is MNHNS and CDR2 is SASEGT in the germline V gene. V lost 2 bases to trimming and J lost 3 bases, with 10 bases between them. The CDR3 sequence is 15 residues long. CDR3 nucleotide sequence: TGTGCCAGCAGTGAATCAGGGGCGTACACCGGGGAGCTGTTTTTT. This encodes CASSESGAYTGELFF.

The chain joins TRBV29-1 to TRBJ1-1, with TRBD1 matching over 8 bases. Germline trimming cut 6 bases from V and 1 base from J; bases unmatched to any gene: 4. The CDR3 is 13 amino acids. CDR1 and CDR2 from the germline V gene are SQVTM and ANQGSEA. CDR3 loop: CSVHRGSNTEAFF. The CDR3 DNA reads TGCAGCGTGCACAGGGGGTCGAACACTGAAGCTTTCTTT.

V gene TRBV7-8 combines with J gene TRBJ2-1, with 9 positions matching TRBD2. This CDR3 has 16 residues. Looked up from germline, CDR1 is SGHVS and CDR2 is FQNEAQ. After removal of 4 bases from V and 5 bases from J, the junction contained 9 bases not matched to a gene. Here the CDR3 reads CASSSFLAGRHNEQFF. The CDR3 DNA is TGTGCCAGCAGCTCGTTCCTAGCGGGGCGACACAATGAGCAGTTCTTC.

The chain links TRBV14 to TRBJ1-2; 7 bases are shared with TRBD1. This CDR3 is 13 amino acids long. Germline V gives CDR1 SGHDN, CDR2 FVKESK. Trimming at V came to 5 bases and at J to 6 bases, leaving 6 bases not matched to a gene. The CDR3 region is CASSLRQGHGYTF. As DNA, the CDR3 is TGTGCCAGCAGCTTACGACAGGGCCATGGCTACACCTTC.

This clone occurred once. Here the CDR3 reads CASSQGTGLTSYNEQFF. CDR3 sequence (DNA): TGCGCCAGCAGCCAGGGGACAGGCCTAACCTCCTACAATGAGCAGTTCTTC. The chain links TRBV4-1 to TRBJ2-1; 8 bases are shared with TRBD1. The length of the CDR3 is 17 residues. Unmatched junction bases numbered 7, after V lost 3 bases and J lost 0 bases. Germline V gene sequence: CDR1 MGHRA, CDR2 YSYEKL.